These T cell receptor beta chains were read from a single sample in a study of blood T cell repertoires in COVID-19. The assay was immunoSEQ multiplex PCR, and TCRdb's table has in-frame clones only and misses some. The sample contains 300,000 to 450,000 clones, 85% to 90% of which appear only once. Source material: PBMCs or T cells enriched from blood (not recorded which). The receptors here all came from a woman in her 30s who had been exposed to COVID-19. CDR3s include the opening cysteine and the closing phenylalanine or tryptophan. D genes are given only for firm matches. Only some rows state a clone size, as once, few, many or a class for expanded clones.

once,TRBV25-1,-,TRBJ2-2,TGTGCCAGCAACGGACAGAGCCTTAACACCGGGGAGCTGTTTTTT,CASNGQSLNTGELFF
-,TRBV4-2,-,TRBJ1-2,TGTGCCAGCAGCCAAGGCGCGGTAAAGGGGAATGGCTACACCTTC,CASSQGAVKGNGYTF
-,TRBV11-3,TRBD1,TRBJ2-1,TGTGCCAGCAGCACCCTGGTCCGACAGGGGGGTTTCTCCAATGAGCAGTTCTTC,CASSTLVRQGGFSNEQFF
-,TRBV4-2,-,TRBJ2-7,TGTGCCAGCAGCCGGACTGGAGGCTCTAGCTCCTACGAGCAGTACTTC,CASSRTGGSSSYEQYF
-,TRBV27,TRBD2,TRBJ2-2,TGTGCCAGCACAACTAGCGGGAGGGAAACCGGGGAGCTGTTTTTT,CASTTSGRETGELFF
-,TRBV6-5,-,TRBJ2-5,TGTGCCAGCAGTCCGGACAGACTCCAAGAGACCCAGTACTTC,CASSPDRLQETQYF
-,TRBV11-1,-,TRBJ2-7,TGTGCCAGCAGCTCCAGGGGGACTCCTCATTCCTACGAGCAGTACTTC,CASSSRGTPHSYEQYF
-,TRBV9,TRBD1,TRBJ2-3,TGTGCCAGCAGCTCGGGACAGGAGAGAAGGACAGATACGCAGTATTTT,CASSSGQERRTDTQYF
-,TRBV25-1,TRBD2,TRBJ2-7,TGTGCCAGCAGCGGGACTAGAGATAGGTCCTACGAGCAGTACTTC,CASSGTRDRSYEQYF
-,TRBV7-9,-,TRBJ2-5,TGTGCCAGCAGCTTAAGTCGGCAGGGTGGGGAGACCCAGTACTTC,CASSLSRQGGETQYF